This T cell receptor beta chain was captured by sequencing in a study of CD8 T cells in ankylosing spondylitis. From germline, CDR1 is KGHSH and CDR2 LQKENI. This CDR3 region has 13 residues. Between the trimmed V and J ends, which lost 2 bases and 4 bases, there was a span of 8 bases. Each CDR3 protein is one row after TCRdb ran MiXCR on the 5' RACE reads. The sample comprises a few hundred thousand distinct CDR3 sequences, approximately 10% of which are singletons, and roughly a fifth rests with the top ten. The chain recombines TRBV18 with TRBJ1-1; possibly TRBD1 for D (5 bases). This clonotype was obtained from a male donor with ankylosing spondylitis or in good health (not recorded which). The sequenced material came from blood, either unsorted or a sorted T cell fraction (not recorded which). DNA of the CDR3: TGTGCCAGCTCACCATCAGGGAGCACTGAAGCTTTCTTT. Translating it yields CASSPSGSTEAFF.